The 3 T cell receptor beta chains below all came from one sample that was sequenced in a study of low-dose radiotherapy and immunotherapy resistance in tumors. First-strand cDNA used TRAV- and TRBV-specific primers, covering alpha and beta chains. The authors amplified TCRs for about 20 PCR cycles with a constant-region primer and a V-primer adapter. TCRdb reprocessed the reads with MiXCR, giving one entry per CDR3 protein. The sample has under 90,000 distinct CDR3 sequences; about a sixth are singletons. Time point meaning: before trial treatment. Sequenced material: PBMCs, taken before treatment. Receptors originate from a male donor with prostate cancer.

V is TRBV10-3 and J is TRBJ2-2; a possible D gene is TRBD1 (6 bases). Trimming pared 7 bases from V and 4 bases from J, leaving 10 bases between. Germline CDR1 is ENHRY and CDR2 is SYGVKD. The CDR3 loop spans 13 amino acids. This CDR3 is CAIKGGATGELFF. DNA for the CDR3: TGTGCCATCAAAGGGGGAGCCACCGGGGAGCTGTTTTTT.

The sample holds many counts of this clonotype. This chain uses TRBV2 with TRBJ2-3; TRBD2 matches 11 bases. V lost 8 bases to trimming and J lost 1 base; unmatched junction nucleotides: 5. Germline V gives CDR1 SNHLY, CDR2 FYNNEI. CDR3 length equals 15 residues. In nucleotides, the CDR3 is TGTGCCAGCGTCGGGACTAGCGGACGCACAGATACGCAGTATTTT. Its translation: CASVGTSGRTDTQYF.

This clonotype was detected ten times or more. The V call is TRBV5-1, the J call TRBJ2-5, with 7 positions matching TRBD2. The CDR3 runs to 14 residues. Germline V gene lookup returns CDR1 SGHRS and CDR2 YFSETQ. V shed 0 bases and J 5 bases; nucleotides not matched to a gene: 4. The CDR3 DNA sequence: TGCGCCAGCAGCTTGGGAGACGGGGGGGAGACCCAGTACTTC. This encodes CASSLGDGGETQYF.